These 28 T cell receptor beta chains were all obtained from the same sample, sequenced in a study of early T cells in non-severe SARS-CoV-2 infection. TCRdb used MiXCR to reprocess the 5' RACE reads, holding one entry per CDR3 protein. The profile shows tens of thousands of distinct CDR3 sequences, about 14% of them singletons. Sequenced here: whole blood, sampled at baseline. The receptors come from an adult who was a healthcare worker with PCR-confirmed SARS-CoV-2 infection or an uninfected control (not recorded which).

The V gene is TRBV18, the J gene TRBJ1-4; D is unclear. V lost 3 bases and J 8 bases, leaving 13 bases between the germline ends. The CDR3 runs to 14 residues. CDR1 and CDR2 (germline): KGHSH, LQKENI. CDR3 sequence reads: CASSPGTPREKLFF. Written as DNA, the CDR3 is TGTGCCAGCTCACCTGGCACCCCGAGGGAAAAACTGTTTTTT.

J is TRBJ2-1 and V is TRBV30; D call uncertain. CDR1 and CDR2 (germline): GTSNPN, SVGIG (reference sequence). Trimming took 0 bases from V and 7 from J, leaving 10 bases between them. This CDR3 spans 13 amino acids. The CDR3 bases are TGTGCCTGGAGTGTACTAAAAGGGAATGAGCAGTTCTTC. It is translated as CAWSVLKGNEQFF. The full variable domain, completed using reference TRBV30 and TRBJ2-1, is SQTIHQWPATLVQPVGSPLSLECTVEGTSNPNLYWYRQAAGRGLQLLFYSVGIGQISSEVPQNLSASRPQDRQFILSSKKLLLSDSGFYLCAWSVLKGNEQFFGPGTRLTVL.

Here the CDR3 reads CASSGGLNTEAFF. The CDR3 coding sequence is TGTGCCAGCAGCGGCGGACTGAACACTGAAGCTTTCTTT. The chain links TRBV13 to TRBJ1-1; D is unresolved. This CDR3 region has 13 residues. Trimming pared 5 bases from V and 0 bases from J, leaving 7 bases between. CDR1 PRHDT and CDR2 FYEKMQ come from the germline V gene (reference sequence).

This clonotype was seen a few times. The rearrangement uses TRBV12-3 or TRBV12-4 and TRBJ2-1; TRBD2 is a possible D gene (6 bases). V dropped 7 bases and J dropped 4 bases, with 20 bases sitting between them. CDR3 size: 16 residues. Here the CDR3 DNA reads TGTGCCAGCAATTGGGGAACCGGGACTGGATACAATGAGCAGTTCTTC. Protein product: CASNWGTGTGYNEQFF.

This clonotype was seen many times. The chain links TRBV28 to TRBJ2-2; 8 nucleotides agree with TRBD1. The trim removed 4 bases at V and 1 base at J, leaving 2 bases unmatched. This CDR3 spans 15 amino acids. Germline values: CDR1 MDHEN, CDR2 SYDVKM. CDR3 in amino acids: CASSWTGMNTGELFF. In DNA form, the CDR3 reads TGTGCCAGCAGTTGGACAGGGATGAACACCGGGGAGCTGTTTTTT.

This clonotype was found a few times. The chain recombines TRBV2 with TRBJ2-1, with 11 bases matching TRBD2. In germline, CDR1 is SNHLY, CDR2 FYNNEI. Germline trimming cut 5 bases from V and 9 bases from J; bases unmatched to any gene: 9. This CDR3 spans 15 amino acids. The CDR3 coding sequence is TGTGCCAGCAGTAAGACTAGCGGGATCCTCGGTGAGCAGTTCTTC. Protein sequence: CASSKTSGILGEQFF.

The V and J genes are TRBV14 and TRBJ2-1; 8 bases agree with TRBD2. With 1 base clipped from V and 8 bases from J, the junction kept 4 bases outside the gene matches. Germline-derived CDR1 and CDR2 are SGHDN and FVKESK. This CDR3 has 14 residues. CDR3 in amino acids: CASSQVSGVYEQFF. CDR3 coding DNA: TGTGCCAGCAGCCAAGTTAGCGGGGTATATGAGCAGTTCTTC.

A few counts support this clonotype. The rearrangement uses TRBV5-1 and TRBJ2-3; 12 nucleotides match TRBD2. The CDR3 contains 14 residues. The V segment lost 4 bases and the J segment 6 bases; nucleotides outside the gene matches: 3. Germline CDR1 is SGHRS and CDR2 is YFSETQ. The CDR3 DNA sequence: TGCGCCAGCAGCCAGGGACTAGCGGGCGATACGCAGTATTTT. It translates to CASSQGLAGDTQYF.

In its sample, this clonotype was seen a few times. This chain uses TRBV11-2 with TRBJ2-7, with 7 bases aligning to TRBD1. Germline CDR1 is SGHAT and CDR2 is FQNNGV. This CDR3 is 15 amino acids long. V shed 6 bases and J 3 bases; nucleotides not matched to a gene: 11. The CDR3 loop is CASRAIRGGLYEQYF. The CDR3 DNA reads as TGTGCCAGCAGGGCGATTAGAGGGGGCCTCTACGAGCAGTACTTC.

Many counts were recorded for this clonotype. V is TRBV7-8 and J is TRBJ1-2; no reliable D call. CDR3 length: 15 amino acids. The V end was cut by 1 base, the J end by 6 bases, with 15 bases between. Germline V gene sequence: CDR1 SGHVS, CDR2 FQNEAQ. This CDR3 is CASSLGGRSGDGYTF. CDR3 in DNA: TGTGCCAGCAGCTTAGGCGGCAGGTCAGGCGATGGCTACACCTTC.

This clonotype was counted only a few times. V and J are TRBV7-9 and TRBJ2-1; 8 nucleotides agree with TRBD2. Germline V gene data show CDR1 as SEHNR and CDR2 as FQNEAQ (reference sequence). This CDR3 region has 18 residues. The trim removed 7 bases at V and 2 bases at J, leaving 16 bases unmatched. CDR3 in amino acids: CASTGTRGRQGAYNEQFF. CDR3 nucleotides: TGTGCCAGCACCGGGACTAGGGGACGACAAGGGGCCTACAATGAGCAGTTCTTC.

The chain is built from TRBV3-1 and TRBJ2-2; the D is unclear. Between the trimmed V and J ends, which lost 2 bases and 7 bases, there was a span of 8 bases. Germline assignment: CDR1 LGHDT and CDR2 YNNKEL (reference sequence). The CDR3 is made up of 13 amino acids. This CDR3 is CASSQSRIGELFF. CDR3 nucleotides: TGTGCCAGCAGCCAATCGCGGATCGGGGAGCTGTTTTTT.

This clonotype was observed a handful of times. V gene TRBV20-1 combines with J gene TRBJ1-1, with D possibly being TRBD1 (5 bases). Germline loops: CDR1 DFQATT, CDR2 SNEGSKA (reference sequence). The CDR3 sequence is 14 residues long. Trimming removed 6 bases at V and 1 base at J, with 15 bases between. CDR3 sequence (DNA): TGCAGTGCCAAAGCTGGACACTCGAACACTGAAGCTTTCTTT. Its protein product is CSAKAGHSNTEAFF.

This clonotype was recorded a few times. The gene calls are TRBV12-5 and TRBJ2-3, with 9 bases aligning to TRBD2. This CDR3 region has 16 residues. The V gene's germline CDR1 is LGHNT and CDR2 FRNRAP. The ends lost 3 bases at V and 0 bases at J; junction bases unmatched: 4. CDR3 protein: CASGFLAGASTDTQYF. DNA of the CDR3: TGTGCTAGTGGTTTTTTAGCGGGAGCTAGCACAGATACGCAGTATTTT.

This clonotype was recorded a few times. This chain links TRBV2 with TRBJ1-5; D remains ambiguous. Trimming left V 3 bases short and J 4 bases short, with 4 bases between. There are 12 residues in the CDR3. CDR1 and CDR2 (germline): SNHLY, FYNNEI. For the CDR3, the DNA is TGTGCCAGCAGTGAGGGGAATCAGCCCCAGCATTTT. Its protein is CASSEGNQPQHF.

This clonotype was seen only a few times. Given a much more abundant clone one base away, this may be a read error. The DNA for the CDR3 is TGCAGTGCTAGAAACCAAAGGACAGTTCCTAATGAAAAACTGTTTTTT. This translates into CSARNQRTVPNEKLFF. V and J are TRBV20-1 and TRBJ1-4; maybe TRBD1 (6 bases). The CDR3 has 16 amino acids. V shed 2 bases and J shed 3 bases, with 16 bases lying between them. Germline V gene sequence: CDR1 DFQATT, CDR2 SNEGSKA (reference sequence).

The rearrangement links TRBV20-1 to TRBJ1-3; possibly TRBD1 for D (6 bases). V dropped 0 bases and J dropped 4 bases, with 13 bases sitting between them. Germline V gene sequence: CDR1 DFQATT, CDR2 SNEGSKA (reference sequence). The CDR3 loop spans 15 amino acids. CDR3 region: CSARDLGTRGNTIYF. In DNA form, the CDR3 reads TGCAGTGCTAGAGATCTCGGGACACGCGGAAACACCATATATTTT.

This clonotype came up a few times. The DNA of the CDR3 is TGTGCCAGCTCATCCCAGGGTGCCTATGGCTACACCTTC. It codes for CASSSQGAYGYTF. V is TRBV18 and J is TRBJ1-2, with D perhaps matching TRBD1 (5 bases). This CDR3 contains 13 residues. Germline lookup yields CDR1 KGHSH and CDR2 LQKENI. The ends were cut back, 5 bases at V and 4 bases at J, with 11 bases in the middle.

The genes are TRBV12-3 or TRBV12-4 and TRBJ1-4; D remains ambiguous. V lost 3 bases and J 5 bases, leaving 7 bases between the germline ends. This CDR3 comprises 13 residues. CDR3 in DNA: TGTGCCAGCAGTTTTCGGGGAAATGAAAAACTGTTTTTT. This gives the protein CASSFRGNEKLFF.

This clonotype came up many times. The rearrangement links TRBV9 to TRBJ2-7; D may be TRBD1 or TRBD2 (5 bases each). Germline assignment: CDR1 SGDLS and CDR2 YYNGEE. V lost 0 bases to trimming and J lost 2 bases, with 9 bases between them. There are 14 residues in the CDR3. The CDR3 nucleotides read TGTGCCAGCAGCGTAGGTTGGGACCCCTACGAGCAGTACTTC. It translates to CASSVGWDPYEQYF.

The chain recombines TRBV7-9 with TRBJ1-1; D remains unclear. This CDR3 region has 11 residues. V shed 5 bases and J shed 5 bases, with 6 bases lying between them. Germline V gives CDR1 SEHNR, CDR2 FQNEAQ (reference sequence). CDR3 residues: CASSEATEAFF. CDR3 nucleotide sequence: TGTGCCAGCAGCGAGGCAACTGAAGCTTTCTTT.

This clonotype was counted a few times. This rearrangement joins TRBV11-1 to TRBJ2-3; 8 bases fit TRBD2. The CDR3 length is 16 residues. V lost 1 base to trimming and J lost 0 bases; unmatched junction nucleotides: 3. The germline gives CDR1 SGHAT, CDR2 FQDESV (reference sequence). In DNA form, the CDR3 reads TGTGCCAGCAGCTTAGGGCCTAGCGGGAGCACAGATACGCAGTATTTT. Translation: CASSLGPSGSTDTQYF.

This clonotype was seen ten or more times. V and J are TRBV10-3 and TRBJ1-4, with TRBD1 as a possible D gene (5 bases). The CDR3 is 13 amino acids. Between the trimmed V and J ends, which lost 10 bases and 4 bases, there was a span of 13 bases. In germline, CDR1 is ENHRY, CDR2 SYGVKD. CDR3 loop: CATFDRDNEKLFF. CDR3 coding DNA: TGTGCCACCTTCGACAGAGATAATGAAAAACTGTTTTTT.

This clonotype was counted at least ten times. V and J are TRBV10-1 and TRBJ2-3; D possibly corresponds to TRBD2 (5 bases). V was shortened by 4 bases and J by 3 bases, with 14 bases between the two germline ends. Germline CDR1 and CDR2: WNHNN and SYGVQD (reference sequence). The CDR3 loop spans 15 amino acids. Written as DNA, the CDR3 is TGCGCCAGCAGTGCGTCCCCAGCGGAGACAGATACGCAGTATTTT. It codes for CASSASPAETDTQYF.

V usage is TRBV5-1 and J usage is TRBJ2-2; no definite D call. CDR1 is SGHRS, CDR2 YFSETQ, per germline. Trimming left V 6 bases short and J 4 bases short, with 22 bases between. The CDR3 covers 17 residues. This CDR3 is CASNWTPKREVTGELFF. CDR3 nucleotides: TGCGCCAGCAACTGGACCCCTAAACGCGAAGTCACCGGGGAGCTGTTTTTT.

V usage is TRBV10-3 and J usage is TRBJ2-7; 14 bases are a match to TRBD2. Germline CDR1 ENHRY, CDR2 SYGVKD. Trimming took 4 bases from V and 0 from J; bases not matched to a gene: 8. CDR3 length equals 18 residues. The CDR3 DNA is TGTGCCATCAGTGTGACTAGCGGGAGGGCCATCAGCTCCTACGAGCAGTACTTC. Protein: CAISVTSGRAISSYEQYF.

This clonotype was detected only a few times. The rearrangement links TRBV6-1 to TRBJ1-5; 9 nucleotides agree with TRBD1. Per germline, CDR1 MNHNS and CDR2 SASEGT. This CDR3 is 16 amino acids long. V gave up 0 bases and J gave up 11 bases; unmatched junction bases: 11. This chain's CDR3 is CASSEAPQGAQGAQHF. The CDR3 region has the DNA TGTGCCAGCAGTGAAGCCCCACAGGGGGCCCAAGGGGCCCAGCATTTT.

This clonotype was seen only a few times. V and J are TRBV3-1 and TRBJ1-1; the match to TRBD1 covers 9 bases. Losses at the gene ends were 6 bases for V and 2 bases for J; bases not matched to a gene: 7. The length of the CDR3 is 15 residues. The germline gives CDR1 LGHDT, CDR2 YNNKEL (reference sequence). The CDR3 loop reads CASRPGTGINTEAFF. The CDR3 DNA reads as TGTGCCAGCAGACCCGGGACAGGGATTAACACTGAAGCTTTCTTT.